This entry lists 3 T cell receptor beta chains sequenced from one sample in a study of T cells in Graves' hyperthyroidism and ophthalmopathy. The source material, RNA transcripts, was used to amplify TCR beta CDR3 regions. A first-round RT-PCR of the TCR CDR3 used the HTBI primer set. TCRdb re-analysed the multiplex PCR reads in MiXCR, keeping a single row per CDR3 protein. This repertoire shows approximately 530,000 distinct CDR3 sequences, roughly a sixth found once; its top ten account for around 18%. The sequencing input was blood. These receptors were obtained from a woman aged 18 to 35 with Graves' hyperthyroidism.

This clonotype was picked up a small number of times. The chain links TRBV7-2 to TRBJ2-3; no clear D. The germline CDR1 and CDR2 sequences are SGHTA and FQGNSA. The CDR3 is 17 residues long. V was cut by 3 bases and J by 0 bases, with 16 bases left in between. The CDR3, as DNA: TGTGCCAGCAGCTTCACCTTTAGCCGGGTGAGCACAGATACGCAGTATTTT. It codes for CASSFTFSRVSTDTQYF.

In this sample, this clonotype turned up many times. The chain recombines TRBV28 with TRBJ2-5; no clear D gene. Germline V gives CDR1 MDHEN, CDR2 SYDVKM. CDR3 size: 15 residues. The V gene lost 7 bases and the J gene lost 1 base, with 16 bases spanning the gap. CDR3 sequence reads: CASTTSSIFQETQYF. CDR3 coding DNA: TGTGCCAGCACCACTTCAAGTATCTTCCAAGAGACCCAGTACTTC. Drawing the rest from reference TRBV28 and TRBJ2-5, the complete variable domain is DVKVTQSSRYLVKRTGEKVFLECVQDMDHENMFWYRQDPGLGLRLIYFSYDVKMKEKGDIPEGYSVSREKKERFSLILESASTNQTSMYLCASTTSSIFQETQYFGPGTRLLVL.

V and J are TRBV19 and TRBJ2-5; tentative D call: TRBD2 (5 bases). This CDR3 is built from 15 residues. The germline CDR1 and CDR2 sequences are LNHDA and SQIVND (reference sequence). V was cut by 6 bases and J by 5 bases, with 19 bases left in between. CDR3 sequence: CASRSSGNSRETQYF. The CDR3 nucleotides are TGTGCCAGTAGATCATCGGGGAATAGCAGGGAGACCCAGTACTTC.